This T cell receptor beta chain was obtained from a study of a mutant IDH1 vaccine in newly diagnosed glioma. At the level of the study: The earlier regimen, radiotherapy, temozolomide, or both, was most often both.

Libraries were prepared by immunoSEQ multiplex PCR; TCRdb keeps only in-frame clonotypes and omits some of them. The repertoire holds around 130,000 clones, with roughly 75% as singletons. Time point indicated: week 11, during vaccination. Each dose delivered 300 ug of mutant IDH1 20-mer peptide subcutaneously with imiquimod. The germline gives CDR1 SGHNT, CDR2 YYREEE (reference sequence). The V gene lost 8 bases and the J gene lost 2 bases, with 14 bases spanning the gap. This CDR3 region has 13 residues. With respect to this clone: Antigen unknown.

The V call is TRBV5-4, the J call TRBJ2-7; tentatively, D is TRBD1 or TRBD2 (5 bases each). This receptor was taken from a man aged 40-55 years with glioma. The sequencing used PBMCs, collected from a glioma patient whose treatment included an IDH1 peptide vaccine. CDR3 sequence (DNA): TGTGCCAGTTCGATGGGGGAACCCTACGAGCAGTACTTC. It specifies CASSMGEPYEQYF.